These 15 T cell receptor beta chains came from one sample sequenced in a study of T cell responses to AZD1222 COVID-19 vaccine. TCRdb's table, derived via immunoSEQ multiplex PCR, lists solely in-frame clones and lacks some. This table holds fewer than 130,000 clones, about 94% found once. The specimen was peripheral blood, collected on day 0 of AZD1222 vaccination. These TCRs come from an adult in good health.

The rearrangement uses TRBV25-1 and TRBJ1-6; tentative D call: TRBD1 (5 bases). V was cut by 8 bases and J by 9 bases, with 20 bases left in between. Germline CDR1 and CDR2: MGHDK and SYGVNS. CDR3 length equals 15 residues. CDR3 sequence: CASHPKEGLGSPLHF. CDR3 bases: TGTGCCAGCCATCCGAAGGAGGGGTTGGGTTCACCCCTCCACTTT.

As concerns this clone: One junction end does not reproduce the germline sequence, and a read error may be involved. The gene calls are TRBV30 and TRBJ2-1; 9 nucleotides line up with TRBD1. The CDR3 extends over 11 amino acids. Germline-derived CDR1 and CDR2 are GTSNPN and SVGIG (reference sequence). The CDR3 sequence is CAWSVQGARVF. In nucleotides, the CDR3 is TGTGCCTGGAGTGTACAGGGGGCGCGGGTCTTC.

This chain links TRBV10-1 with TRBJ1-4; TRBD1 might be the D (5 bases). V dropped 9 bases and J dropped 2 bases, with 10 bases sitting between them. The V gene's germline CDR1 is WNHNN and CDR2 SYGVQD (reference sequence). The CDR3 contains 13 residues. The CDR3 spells CARGTTTNEKLFF. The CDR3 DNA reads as TGCGCCAGAGGGACTACGACTAATGAAAAACTGTTTTTT.

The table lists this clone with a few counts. In DNA form, the CDR3 reads TGTGCCAGCAGCTTAGTACCCAGGGCAGGCTACACCTTC. Protein sequence: CASSLVPRAGYTF. The chain links TRBV7-8 to TRBJ1-2; tentative D call: TRBD1 (5 bases). CDR3 length equals 13 residues. Germline lookup yields CDR1 SGHVS and CDR2 FQNEAQ. V dropped 1 base and J dropped 8 bases, with 11 bases sitting between them.

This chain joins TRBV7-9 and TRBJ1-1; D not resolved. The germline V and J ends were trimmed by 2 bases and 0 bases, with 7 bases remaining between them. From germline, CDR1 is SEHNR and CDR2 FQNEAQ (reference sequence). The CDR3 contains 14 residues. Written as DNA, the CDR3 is TGTGCCAGCAGCTTACAGAAATTGAACACTGAAGCTTTCTTT. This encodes CASSLQKLNTEAFF.

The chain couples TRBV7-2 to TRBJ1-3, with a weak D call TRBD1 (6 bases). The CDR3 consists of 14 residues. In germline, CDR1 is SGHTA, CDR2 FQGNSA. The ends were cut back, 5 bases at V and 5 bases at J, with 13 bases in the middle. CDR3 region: CASSQGFVRNTIYF. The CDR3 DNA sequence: TGTGCCAGCAGCCAGGGGTTCGTTAGAAACACCATATATTTT. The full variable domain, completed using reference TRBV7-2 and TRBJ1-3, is GAGVSQSPSNKVTEKGKDVELRCDPISGHTALYWYRQSLGQGLEFLIYFQGNSAPDKSGLPSDRFSAERTGGSVSTLTIQRTQQEDSAVYLCASSQGFVRNTIYFGEGSWLTVV.

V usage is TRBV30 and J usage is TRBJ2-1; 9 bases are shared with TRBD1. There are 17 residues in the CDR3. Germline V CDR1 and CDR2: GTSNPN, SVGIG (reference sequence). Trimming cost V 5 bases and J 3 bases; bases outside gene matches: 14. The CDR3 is CAWDAIADRGLYNEQFF. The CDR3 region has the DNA TGTGCCTGGGACGCGATAGCGGACAGGGGACTCTACAATGAGCAGTTCTTC.

CDR3 region: CASSLAWDPEAFF. For the CDR3, the DNA is TGTGCCAGCAGCTTAGCCTGGGATCCTGAAGCTTTCTTT. The chain employs TRBV7-2 and TRBJ1-1; D unresolved. V lost 0 bases, J lost 6 bases, and 8 bases lay in between. Germline V gene data show CDR1 as SGHTA and CDR2 as FQGNSA. The CDR3 runs to 13 residues.

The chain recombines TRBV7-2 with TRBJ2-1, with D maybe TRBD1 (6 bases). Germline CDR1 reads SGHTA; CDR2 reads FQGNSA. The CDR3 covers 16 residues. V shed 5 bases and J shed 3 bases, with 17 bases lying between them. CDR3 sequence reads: CASSDGQKLFYNEQFF. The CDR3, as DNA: TGTGCCAGCAGCGACGGACAGAAACTTTTCTACAATGAGCAGTTCTTC.

The CDR3 DNA is TGTGCCAGTAGTAGGGCTAGGGAGACGCAGTATTTT. This gives the protein CASSRARETQYF. V and J are TRBV19 and TRBJ2-3; TRBD2 might be the D (5 bases). Germline assignment: CDR1 LNHDA and CDR2 SQIVND (reference sequence). The CDR3 is 12 amino acids. V dropped 4 bases and J dropped 9 bases, with 11 bases sitting between them.

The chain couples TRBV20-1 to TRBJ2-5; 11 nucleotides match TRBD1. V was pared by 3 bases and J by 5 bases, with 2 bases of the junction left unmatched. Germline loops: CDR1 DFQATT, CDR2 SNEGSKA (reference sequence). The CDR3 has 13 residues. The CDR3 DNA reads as TGCAGTGCTAGTGGGACAGGGGGGGAGACCCAGTACTTC. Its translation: CSASGTGGETQYF.

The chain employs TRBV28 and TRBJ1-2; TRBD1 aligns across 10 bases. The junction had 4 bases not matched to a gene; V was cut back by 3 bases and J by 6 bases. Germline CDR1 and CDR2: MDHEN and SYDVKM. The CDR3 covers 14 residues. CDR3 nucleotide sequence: TGTGCCAGCAGTTTCAGCGGGACAGGGGATGGCTACACCTTC. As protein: CASSFSGTGDGYTF.

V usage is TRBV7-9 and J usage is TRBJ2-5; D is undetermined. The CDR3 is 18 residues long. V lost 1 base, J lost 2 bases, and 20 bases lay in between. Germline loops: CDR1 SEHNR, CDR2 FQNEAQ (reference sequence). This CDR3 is CASSLVVSWIPIQETQYF. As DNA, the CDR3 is TGTGCCAGCAGCTTAGTAGTGAGTTGGATACCGATTCAAGAGACCCAGTACTTC.

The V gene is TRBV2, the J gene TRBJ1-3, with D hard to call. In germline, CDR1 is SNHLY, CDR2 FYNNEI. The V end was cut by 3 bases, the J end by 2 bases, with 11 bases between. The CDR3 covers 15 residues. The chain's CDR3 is CASSEEQLTGNTIYF. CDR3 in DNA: TGTGCCAGCAGTGAGGAGCAACTTACTGGAAACACCATATATTTT.

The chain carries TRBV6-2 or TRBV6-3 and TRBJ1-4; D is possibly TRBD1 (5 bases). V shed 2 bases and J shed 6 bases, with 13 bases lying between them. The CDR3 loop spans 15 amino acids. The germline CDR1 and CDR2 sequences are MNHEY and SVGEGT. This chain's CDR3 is CASSYKRPRDEKLFF. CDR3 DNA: TGTGCCAGCAGTTACAAAAGGCCCAGGGATGAAAAACTGTTTTTT.